A single sample is the source of the 24 T cell receptor beta chains below, sequenced in a study of T cell responses to AZD1222 COVID-19 vaccine. Sequencing used immunoSEQ multiplex PCR; TCRdb keeps in-frame clones, though not all of them. The sample lists about 120,000 clones; 92% were seen once. The sequences come from peripheral blood, collected on day 0 of AZD1222 vaccination. The receptors were gathered from an adult in good health.

The chain joins TRBV11-2 to TRBJ1-2; D is perhaps TRBD1 (5 bases). The CDR3 runs 13 residues. Germline assignment: CDR1 SGHAT and CDR2 FQNNGV. The V end was cut by 7 bases, the J end by 5 bases, with 14 bases between. CDR3: CASNRGRGYGYTF. The CDR3 DNA sequence: TGTGCCAGCAATAGGGGACGCGGGTATGGCTACACCTTC. Looking up the rest from reference TRBV11-2 and TRBJ1-2 gives the full variable domain: EAGVAQSPRYKIIEKRQSVAFWCNPISGHATLYWYQQILGQGPKLLIQFQNNGVVDDSQLPKDRFSAERLKGVDSTLKIQPAKLEDSAVYLCASNRGRGYGYTFGSGTRLTVV.

This clone has just one count. For the CDR3, the DNA is TGTGCCAGCAGTTACTTCCGAGGGTCTGAAGCTTTCTTT. Its translation is CASSYFRGSEAFF. The chain couples TRBV6-2 or TRBV6-3 to TRBJ1-1; D not resolved. This CDR3 contains 13 residues. Germline V CDR1 and CDR2: MNHEY, SVGEGT. Trimming removed 1 base at V and 6 bases at J, with 9 bases between.

The table lists this clone with a count of one. The V gene is TRBV6-5, the J gene TRBJ1-2, with D uncertain. CDR3 length: 13 amino acids. Per germline, CDR1 MNHEY and CDR2 SVGAGI. Trimming left V 8 bases short and J 2 bases short, with 12 bases between. The CDR3 here is CASGARVNYGYTF. The DNA for the CDR3 is TGTGCCAGCGGAGCCCGAGTGAACTATGGCTACACCTTC.

V usage is TRBV9 and J usage is TRBJ2-6, with TRBD1 matching 9 bases. The CDR3 has 17 amino acids. J gave up 10 bases and V 3 bases, and 14 bases lay outside the gene matches. Per the germline V gene, CDR1 is SGDLS and CDR2 is YYNGEE. The CDR3 region has the DNA TGTGCCAGCAGCGGAGGACGCCTCCGGGACAGGGTTAACGTCCTGACTTTC. Its protein is CASSGGRLRDRVNVLTF.

The J gene is TRBJ1-2, the V gene TRBV6-4; 9 bases match TRBD1. The CDR3 extends over 16 amino acids. V was pared by 6 bases and J by 4 bases, with 12 bases of the junction left unmatched. Germline V gives CDR1 MRHNA, CDR2 SNTAGT. This CDR3 is CASSRTGGGLSYGYTF. CDR3 sequence (DNA): TGTGCCAGCAGCAGAACAGGGGGCGGTCTCAGCTATGGCTACACCTTC.

This chain connects TRBV15 to TRBJ1-2, with unresolved D. V lost 0 bases and J 5 bases, leaving 25 bases between the germline ends. CDR3 length: 19 residues. The V gene's germline CDR1 is LNHNV and CDR2 YYDKDF (reference sequence). The CDR3 region is CATSRDSVQGIHYIYGYTF. CDR3 in DNA: TGTGCCACCAGCAGAGATTCGGTGCAAGGGATCCATTATATATATGGCTACACCTTC. Using reference TRBV15 and TRBJ1-2 for the parts outside the CDR3, the full variable domain is DAMVIQNPRYQVTQFGKPVTLSCSQTLNHNVMYWYQQKSSQAPKLLFHYYDKDFNNEADTPDNFQSRRPNTSFCFLDIRSPGLGDTAMYLCATSRDSVQGIHYIYGYTFGSGTRLTVV.

This clone showed up just once. This chain uses TRBV7-8 with TRBJ1-5, with 8 bases lining up with TRBD1. The CDR3 contains 14 residues. CDR1 and CDR2 (germline): SGHVS, FQNEAQ. V lost 5 bases, J lost 5 bases, and 5 bases stayed unmatched. The CDR3 DNA reads as TGTGCCAGCAGCGAAACAGGGGGATATCAGCCCCAGCATTTT. The encoded protein is CASSETGGYQPQHF.

J is TRBJ1-2 and V is TRBV6-5, with a tentative D call TRBD1 (6 bases). V lost 8 bases to trimming and J lost 4 bases, with 20 bases between them. From germline, CDR1 is MNHEY and CDR2 SVGAGI. This CDR3 is built from 15 residues. The CDR3 is CASSQLVDRTYGYTF. CDR3 DNA sequence: TGTGCCAGCTCTCAGTTAGTCGACAGGACCTATGGCTACACCTTC.

The rearrangement joins TRBV10-3 to TRBJ1-5; possibly TRBD1 for D (5 bases). The CDR3 extends over 13 amino acids. Looked up from germline, CDR1 is ENHRY and CDR2 is SYGVKD. The V gene lost 10 bases and the J gene lost 1 base, with 11 bases spanning the gap. The CDR3, as DNA: TGTGCCACCAATGGGGGGAGCAATCAGCCCCAGCATTTT. Residues: CATNGGSNQPQHF.

This clone was found once. The rearrangement joins TRBV28 to TRBJ1-5; D is perhaps TRBD1 (5 bases). CDR3 length equals 15 residues. Germline lookup yields CDR1 MDHEN and CDR2 SYDVKM. Trimming removed 3 bases at V and 0 bases at J, with 9 bases between. The CDR3 protein is CASSLGLYSNQPQHF. The CDR3 coding sequence is TGTGCCAGCAGTTTGGGACTGTATAGCAATCAGCCCCAGCATTTT. Looking up the rest from reference TRBV28 and TRBJ1-5 gives the full variable domain: DVKVTQSSRYLVKRTGEKVFLECVQDMDHENMFWYRQDPGLGLRLIYFSYDVKMKEKGDIPEGYSVSREKKERFSLILESASTNQTSMYLCASSLGLYSNQPQHFGDGTRLSIL.

The chain couples TRBV5-1 to TRBJ1-4; 7 bases align to TRBD1. CDR3 length equals 14 residues. Germline V gene lookup returns CDR1 SGHRS and CDR2 YFSETQ. Losses at the gene ends were 1 base for V and 6 bases for J; bases not matched to a gene: 3. The CDR3 region has the DNA TGCGCCAGCAGCTTGACAGGGGCGGATGAAAAACTGTTTTTT. This encodes CASSLTGADEKLFF.

The chain is built from TRBV30 and TRBJ1-2; 10 bases align to TRBD1. Germline values: CDR1 GTSNPN, CDR2 SVGIG (reference sequence). After removal of 2 bases from V and 5 bases from J, the junction contained 8 bases not matched to a gene. The CDR3 is 15 residues long. The CDR3 sequence: CAWSPGQGLGYGYTF. CDR3 DNA sequence: TGTGCCTGGAGTCCGGGACAGGGGTTGGGATATGGCTACACCTTC.

The genes are TRBV11-2 and TRBJ1-5; D might be TRBD1 (5 bases). V was pared by 5 bases and J by 7 bases, with 15 bases between. This CDR3 contains 14 residues. Germline loops: CDR1 SGHAT, CDR2 FQNNGV. The CDR3 nucleotides are TGTGCCAGCAGCAAGGCGGGGGGTTGGCAGCCCCAGCATTTT. Translating it yields CASSKAGGWQPQHF.

J is TRBJ2-7 and V is TRBV23-1; D is unclear. TRBV23-1 is an open reading frame, and its role is uncertain. Trimming cost V 0 bases and J 6 bases, with 9 bases left between them. The CDR3 covers 13 residues. The CDR3 reads CASSQSTAGEQYF. The CDR3 DNA sequence: TGCGCCAGCAGTCAATCTACCGCCGGCGAGCAGTACTTC.

Written as DNA, the CDR3 is TGTGCCAGCAGCTTAGGGGATGCGGAGACCCAGTACTTC. Protein: CASSLGDAETQYF. The chain couples TRBV7-2 to TRBJ2-5; D gene unclear. Between the trimmed V and J ends, which lost 1 base and 5 bases, there was a span of 8 bases. The germline CDR1 and CDR2 sequences are SGHTA and FQGNSA. CDR3 length: 13 residues.

The chain uses TRBV5-6 and TRBJ1-4; maybe TRBD1 (5 bases). Germline lookup yields CDR1 SGHDT and CDR2 YYEEEE. The CDR3 is made up of 15 amino acids. The ends were cut back, 4 bases at V and 0 bases at J, with 10 bases in the middle. CDR3: CASSQPGTTNEKLFF. The CDR3 DNA sequence: TGTGCCAGCAGCCAACCAGGGACAACTAATGAAAAACTGTTTTTT.

This chain's CDR3 is CASSIGQGNQETQYF. CDR3 in DNA: TGTGCCAGTAGTATAGGACAGGGCAACCAAGAGACCCAGTACTTC. This chain joins TRBV19 and TRBJ2-5; 7 bases are a match to TRBD1. Germline-derived CDR1 and CDR2 are LNHDA and SQIVND (reference sequence). The ends lost 1 base at V and 0 bases at J; junction bases unmatched: 2. The CDR3 is made up of 15 amino acids.

The chain joins TRBV3-1 (or the pseudogene TRBV3-2) to TRBJ1-2; TRBD1 matches 7 bases. J lost 4 bases, V lost 4 bases, and 6 bases had no gene match. Germline V gene lookup returns CDR1 LGHDT and CDR2 YNNKEL (reference sequence). The CDR3 is made up of 14 amino acids. CDR3 region: CASSRGQDCYGYTF. CDR3 sequence (DNA): TGTGCCAGCAGCCGAGGACAGGACTGCTATGGCTACACCTTC.

This clone has only one observation. The genes are TRBV10-3 and TRBJ1-5, with no clear D. This CDR3 spans 14 amino acids. V lost 9 bases to trimming and J lost 0 bases, with 12 bases between them. CDR1 and CDR2 (germline): ENHRY, SYGVKD. The CDR3 spells CAITTDPSNQPQHF. CDR3 DNA: TGTGCCATTACCACAGACCCTAGCAATCAGCCCCAGCATTTT.

This chain joins TRBV14 and TRBJ2-5, with D possibly matching TRBD1 (5 bases). The CDR3 is 14 amino acids. V lost 2 bases and J 7 bases, leaving 14 bases between the germline ends. Germline V gene sequence: CDR1 SGHDN, CDR2 FVKESK. Here the CDR3 DNA reads TGTGCCAGCAGCCAACAAGGGGCCGATGGGACCCAGTACTTC. It encodes CASSQQGADGTQYF. The whole variable domain, remainder taken from reference TRBV14 and TRBJ2-5, is EAGVTQFPSHSVIEKGQTVTLRCDPISGHDNLYWYRRVMGKEIKFLLHFVKESKQDESGMPNNRFLAERTGGTYSTLKVQPAELEDSGVYFCASSQQGADGTQYFGPGTRLLVL.

The rearrangement joins TRBV28 to TRBJ2-7; possible D gene TRBD1, 6 bases. Germline V gene data show CDR1 as MDHEN and CDR2 as SYDVKM. The CDR3 sequence is 15 residues long. Trimming left V 7 bases short and J 1 base short, with 17 bases between. CDR3 region: CASTLGGVGSYEQYF. In DNA, the CDR3 is TGTGCCAGCACCCTAGGGGGAGTAGGGTCCTACGAGCAGTACTTC.

This clone came up a few times. The chain carries TRBV2 and TRBJ1-2, with TRBD1 matching over 9 bases. This CDR3 is built from 15 residues. Unmatched junction bases numbered 9, after V lost 5 bases and J lost 5 bases. CDR1 is SNHLY and CDR2 is FYNNEI in the germline V gene. The CDR3 is CASSLQGAARYGYTF. CDR3 nucleotides: TGTGCCAGCAGTTTACAGGGGGCAGCGAGATATGGCTACACCTTC.

This clone was recorded a few times. The rearrangement joins TRBV6-1 to TRBJ2-6; a possible D gene is TRBD1 (5 bases). Germline CDR1 MNHNS, CDR2 SASEGT. The CDR3 is made up of 15 amino acids. Trimming took off 3 bases at V and 3 bases at J, with 9 bases between the two ends. The CDR3 here is CASSDRTRGANVLTF. For the CDR3, the DNA is TGTGCCAGCAGTGATCGGACACGTGGGGCCAACGTCCTGACTTTC.

The genes are TRBV28 and TRBJ1-4, with D hard to call. V lost 1 base and J 8 bases, leaving 11 bases between the germline ends. CDR1 MDHEN and CDR2 SYDVKM come from the germline V gene. The CDR3 spans 14 residues. The CDR3 loop reads CASSLSERGEKLFF. The CDR3 nucleotides read TGTGCCAGCAGTTTATCCGAGCGAGGCGAAAAACTGTTTTTT.